This note documents a single T cell receptor (beta chain) sequence. The specificity of this receptor is unknown. Nothing much larger sits one base from this clone, and base qualities are not available. For the CD8 naive samples, CD45RO-negative cells were positively selected for CCR7, yielding a CD45RA+CCR7+ population from which TemRA cells were excluded. Donors were healthy HIV-negative adults with no recently reported acute infections or vaccinations. Only Caucasian adults living in Nashville, Tennessee, USA were represented among the donors. Blood was obtained by leukapheresis, after which PBMCs were separated by Ficoll-Histopaque density gradient centrifugation and cryopreserved in liquid nitrogen vapor phase. Analytical flow cytometry was used to check the purity and quantity of every magnetically sorted T cell population. Genomic DNA was isolated from every sorted fraction and measured by UV absorbance on a Nanodrop 2000c.

Using the deep immunoSEQ assay, TCR CDR3 regions were amplified from genomic DNA by multiplex PCR. Extracted genomic DNA from each cell subset was spread evenly across all wells of several immunoSEQ 96-well plates, with each plate serving as a replicate. Each replicate PCR for sorted subsets received about 0.2 ug genomic DNA, equal to about 30,000 T cell genomes. Purified libraries were measured with a Qubit 3.0 fluorometer, size-checked on a Bioanalyzer 2100, and measured again with the KAPA Library Quantification kit. Every immunoSEQ 96-well plate was sequenced on a separate single-read 150-cycle Illumina NextSeq 550 flow cell. The study's own analysis went as follows. Because only junctional sequences without quality scores were contained in the immunoSEQ output, filtering matching that applied to full-length reads could not be performed. Sequences were annotated with PyIR, a Python wrapper for IgBLAST v1.9, using IMGT germline references to assign V/J genes and CDR3. Reads were removed for weak V/J assignments (E-value above 1e-6), missing CDR3, stop codons, out-of-frame junctions, or ambiguous translated residues. A V3J clonotype was defined by an identical inferred V gene, J gene, and CDR3 amino acid sequence. To compute the percentage overlap between repertoires, the number of shared unique clonotypes was divided by the size of the smaller repertoire. Three approaches were used to assess repertoire richness: RTK rarefaction, the Chao1 estimator, and Recon v2.1 estimates of unobserved clonotypes. For all TCRbeta clonotypes obtained by the gDNA method from a few donors, generation probabilities were computed with OLGA. This is the immuneACCESS table as TCRdb keeps it, with only in-frame sequences that have V and J called. A part of the clones is gone; compared with another copy, unresolved V genes explain less than half, and the rest is unexplained. V, J and clone size are those of that table, while D and trimming were read from the DNA. The sample has about 600,000 clones on record, around 95% of them singletons. The ten biggest clones cover 0.11% of the sample.

The germline V gene (reference sequence) specifies MNHEY as CDR1 and SMNVEV as CDR2. From the cysteine through the phenylalanine, the CDR3 covers 17 amino acids. Only the CDR3 DNA stays, 51 bases, in frame from base 1. From V the trimming removes 0 bases and from J it removes 6 bases, while the gene matches leave 8 bases of the junction unaccounted for. This entry belongs to a study of shared clonotypes between healthy human individuals (dated by TCRdb to the early 2020s). Regarding the complete study: A couple of women and a few men aged 18 to 49 years were included in the cohort. Per donor, three plates each were used for CD4 naive and CD4 memory, two for CD8 naive, and one for CD8 memory. To estimate repertoire size and how much clonotypes are shared between individuals, the study performed deep sequencing of blood TCR repertoires from a few healthy adults. Different laboratories and diverse techniques were used to prepare libraries and sequence TCR repertoires, to increase sequencing depth and limit assay-specific biases. Leukapheresis yielded between about 0.9 and 9.5 billion PBMCs per donor. What the study reported, not specific to this receptor: Even with the large sequencing depth, rarefaction of the sorted-subset datasets indicated that sequencing was incomplete. Larger estimated clonotype richness was generally found for naive subsets than for memory subsets. Because the study included only a small number of donors, the genetic and exposure-history diversity represented was limited. Sampling was limited to blood, and TCR repertoires in tissue likely differ from TCR repertoires in blood. Pairwise subsampling indicated that sequencing depth was expected to affect the degree of clonotype sharing among donors. Compared with non-shared clonotypes, the clonotypes found in all four sorted-subset donors had higher generation probabilities. Across a few donors, about 5.2% of naive CD4, roughly 3.5% of naive CD8, approximately 2.5% of memory CD4, and around 0.4% of memory CD8 clonotypes were shared.

This receptor was taken from a woman in her 30s in good health. This chain joins TRBV27 to TRBJ2-1, with 10 junctional bases fitting TRBD2. What was sequenced was naive CD8+ T cells sorted from blood. The sample's cell subset or site label is to be understood as: CD45RA+CCR7+. The DNA sequence follows: TGTGCCAGCAGTTTATCGATAGGGGGACTAGCGCTCAATGAGCAGTTCTTC. It specifies CASSLSIGGLALNEQFF.